This is a list of T cell receptor beta chains from one sample in a study of blood T cell repertoires in COVID-19. This table comes from immunoSEQ multiplex PCR, and its TCRdb copy is limited to in-frame clones, with some not included. The sample holds approximately 280,000 clones, approximately 89% seen once. The sample taken for sequencing was PBMCs or T cells enriched from blood (not recorded which). Every receptor here comes from a woman between 55 and 75 years old who had recovered from COVID-19. Each CDR3 is given with its conserved first and last residue.

V: TRBV30; length: 14; CDR3: CAWIAGQGAYGYTF
V: TRBV19; length: 15; CDR3: CASKGLAAGDDTQYF
V: TRBV27; length: 12; CDR3: CASSRDSRRQFF
V: TRBV2; length: 16; CDR3: CASSAQGTTTNEKLFF
V: TRBV11-2; length: 16; CDR3: CASSLVGRGITDTQYF
V: TRBV18; length: 17; CDR3: CASSLSSAWRATDTQYF
V: TRBV5-1; length: 15; CDR3: CASSPGQIANTEAFF
V: TRBV7-9; length: 16; CDR3: CASSYALTGMNEKLFF
V: TRBV2; length: 14; CDR3: CASNYGQGGQPQHF
V: TRBV3-1/TRBV3-2; length: 18; CDR3: CASSPVGRGSSYNSPLHF
V: TRBV19; length: 14; CDR3: CASTQQATNEKLFF
V: TRBV4-1; length: 13; CDR3: CASSQDRGGKLFF
V: TRBV9; length: 15; CDR3: CASSVGSSIGNTIYF
V: TRBV5-1; length: 14; CDR3: CASSEGSGNTEAFF
V: TRBV7-2; length: 15; CDR3: CASSPVRQGGDGYTF
V: TRBV11-2; length: 15; CDR3: CASSLIGQGVHEQFF
V: TRBV7-3; length: 13; CDR3: CASSSGVNSPLHF
V: TRBV27; length: 15; CDR3: CASSSRTGGFAELFF
V: TRBV11-2; length: 15; CDR3: CASSIQLTGEYGYTF
V: TRBV3-1/TRBV3-2; length: 15; CDR3: CASSQEMVPVYVLTF
V: TRBV30; length: 14; CDR3: CAWSAQGGNQPQHF
V: TRBV28; length: 14; CDR3: CASSLAQANTEAFF
V: TRBV9; length: 15; CDR3: CASTRTGVMNTEAFF
V: TRBV19; length: 12; CDR3: CASSNRELPLHF
V: TRBV28; length: 14; CDR3: CASSYSREEYGYTF
V: TRBV27; length: 17; CDR3: CASTNLRDRVLNQPQHF
V: TRBV27; length: 16; CDR3: CASSRHGRDSYNEQFF
V: TRBV27; length: 15; CDR3: CASSFILAGAGELFF
V: TRBV5-1; length: 14; CDR3: CASSVSGVSYEQYF
V: TRBV29-1; length: 17; CDR3: CRVSPGQGATPNTEAFF
V: TRBV27; length: 13; CDR3: CASSLAGGNEQYF
V: TRBV6-6; length: 13; CDR3: CASWNTGSNGYTF
V: TRBV28; length: 15; CDR3: CASSLRVAGAYEQYF